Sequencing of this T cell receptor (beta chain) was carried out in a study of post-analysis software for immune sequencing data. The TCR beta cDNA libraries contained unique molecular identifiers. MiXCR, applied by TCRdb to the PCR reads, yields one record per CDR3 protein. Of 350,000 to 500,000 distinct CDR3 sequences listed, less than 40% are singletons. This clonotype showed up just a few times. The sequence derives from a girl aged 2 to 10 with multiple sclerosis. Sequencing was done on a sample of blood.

The CDR3 loop reads CASSPVVLAINYGYTF. CDR3 nucleotides: TGTGCCAGCAGCCCGGTCGTTTTGGCGATTAACTATGGCTACACCTTC. The rearrangement joins TRBV7-2 to TRBJ1-2; no definite D call. Germline-derived CDR1 and CDR2 are SGHTA and FQGNSA. The CDR3 loop spans 16 amino acids. The V gene lost 5 bases and the J gene lost 1 base, with 17 bases spanning the gap.